Following are 6 T cell receptor beta chains from one sample sequenced in a study of T cell responses to AZD1222 COVID-19 vaccine. Sequencing was performed with immunoSEQ multiplex PCR; in TCRdb, only in-frame clones are kept and a portion is missing. The data show 130,000 or so clones, 91% seen once. Sample: peripheral blood, taken 28 days after the second AZD1222 dose. These receptors were taken from an adult who received the AZD1222 COVID-19 vaccine.

Written as DNA, the CDR3 is TGTGCCAGCAGCCGAGGGTTCTACGAGCAGTACGTC. Encoded protein: CASSRGFYEQYV. The chain is built from TRBV7-8 and TRBJ2-7; a possible D gene is TRBD2 (5 bases). CDR1 is SGHVS and CDR2 is FQNEAQ in the germline V gene. This CDR3 is 12 amino acids long. The ends were cut back, 5 bases at V and 3 bases at J, with 8 bases in the middle.

The V gene is TRBV6-5, the J gene TRBJ2-1; 7 nucleotides align to TRBD1. Looked up from germline, CDR1 is MNHEY and CDR2 is SVGAGI. CDR3 size: 15 residues. The junction had 5 bases not matched to a gene; V was cut back by 5 bases and J by 1 base. The CDR3 DNA sequence: TGTGCCAGCAGTCAGGACAGGCGTTCCTACAATGAGCAGTTCTTC. Its protein is CASSQDRRSYNEQFF.

In its sample, this clone was seen once. Written as DNA, the CDR3 is TGTGCCAGCCGTACAGCCAGCATCTTTAACTATGGCTACACCTTC. It codes for CASRTASIFNYGYTF. This chain uses TRBV12-1 with TRBJ1-2; the table assigns TRBD1, which was not confirmed against the DNA. TRBV12-1 is tagged as a pseudogene. The CDR3 is made up of 15 amino acids.

The chain carries TRBV13 and TRBJ2-5; maybe TRBD1 (6 bases). Trimming took 5 bases from V and 3 from J, leaving 10 bases between them. The germline gives CDR1 PRHDT, CDR2 FYEKMQ (reference sequence). The CDR3 length is 13 residues. In DNA form, the CDR3 reads TGTGCCAGCAGCCCGACAGGAGAAGAGACCCAGTACTTC. Protein: CASSPTGEETQYF.

Only one count was recorded for this clone. CDR3 sequence reads: CASSQVRQENSPLHF. In DNA, the CDR3 is TGTGCCAGCAGCCAAGTGCGGCAGGAAAATTCACCCCTCCACTTT. This chain connects TRBV3-1 (or the pseudogene TRBV3-2) to TRBJ1-6, with D unclear. The V gene lost 1 base and the J gene lost 7 bases, with 11 bases spanning the gap. This CDR3 has 15 amino acids. The germline V gene has CDR1 LGHDT and CDR2 YNNKEL (reference sequence).

The chain employs TRBV18 and TRBJ2-7, with 7 bases that match TRBD1. With V trimmed by 3 bases and J by 2 bases, 7 bases remained unmatched. This CDR3 is built from 15 residues. Germline loops: CDR1 KGHSH, CDR2 LQKENI. In DNA form, the CDR3 reads TGTGCCAGCTCACCTAGGGGGCCCTCCCCCTACGAGCAGTACGTC. Protein sequence: CASSPRGPSPYEQYV.